Given below is one T cell receptor (beta chain) in context. What it recognizes is unknown. Its ends do not fully match the called genes, so a read error is possible. This sample stems from a study of regulatory T cells in long-lasting Graves disease. Whole-study findings and limits: TCR diversity in persistent Graves' patients was below that of newly diagnosed ones. Owing to a sample size that was small, accuracy may have been reduced.

Germline V gives CDR1 DFQATT, CDR2 SNEGSKA (reference sequence). The CDR3 runs to 12 residues. Arm-PCR with iRepertoire HTBI primers amplified the CDR3 regions for these TCR beta libraries. Using its own MiXCR run on the multiplex PCR reads, TCRdb lists one record per CDR3 protein. In the table there are approximately 400,000 distinct CDR3 sequences, around 23% of which are singletons. Time point described: persistent/refractory GD, antithyroid drugs over 5 years with positive TRAb. PBMC RNA served as the TCR library source. Diagnoses of Graves' disease were made by American Thyroid Association guidelines.

The gene calls are TRBV20-1 and TRBJ1-1; D is perhaps TRBD1 (6 bases). The sequence came from a woman aged 40 to 49 with Graves disease. The sample here was peripheral blood mononuclear cells (PBMCs), taken when the disease was refractory, from a patient treated with antithyroid drugs. CDR3 DNA sequence: TGCAGTGCTAGGGTGACAGGTGCGTCGACGGGCTTT. Translation: CSARVTGASTGF.